The source of this T cell receptor (beta chain) is a study of CD8+ T cells in alopecia areata (dated by TCRdb to the late 2010s). As for the study more broadly: Treated patients were enrolled in an open-label pilot trial of oral tofacitinib, 5 to 10 mg twice daily, for moderate-to-severe alopecia areata. Tofacitinib was given for 6 to 18 months, followed by 6 months of follow-up off drug to assess delayed response and recurrence. In both human patients and the C3H/HeJ mouse model, the study applied high-throughput TCRbeta sequencing to look at T cell clonal expansion in alopecia areata. On the human side, TCRbeta sequencing was run on scalp tissue and on sorted CD4+ and CD8+ peripheral blood T cells from healthy controls and from alopecia areata patients with either patchy or totalis/universalis disease. Biopsies were taken from tofacitinib-treated patients at baseline and at 4 and 24 weeks of treatment, and a later scalp biopsy was taken in several of the tofacitinib-treated patients. Scalp clonality was compared across normal scalp (n=4), patchy alopecia areata scalp (n=8), and alopecia totalis/universalis scalp (n=8). The RNA source kit depended on sample type: the PAXgene miRNA kit for fixed scalp, the miRNeasy kit for PBMCs, and the RNeasy kit for mouse skin. TCRbeta CDR3 regions were amplified by immunoSEQ multiplex PCR with 35 Vbeta forward and 13 Jbeta reverse primers.

Peripheral blood and lesional scalp punch biopsies were obtained from patients with alopecia areata. PBMCs were separated by density centrifugation and stained for CD3, CD4 and CD8, after which CD4+ and CD8+ T cells were sorted on a FACSAria. As to this clone: Its antigen specificity is not known. The record has no base qualities; no much larger clone is one base away.

From V the trimming removes 5 bases and from J it removes 2 bases, while the gene matches leave 3 bases of the junction unaccounted for. The germline V gene sets CDR1 to KGHSH and CDR2 to LQKENI. The CDR3 contains 14 residues, cysteine and phenylalanine counted. The CDR3 DNA has 42 bases and is translated from base 1. What the authors observed across the whole study: Shared TCR sequences between patients were less evident than in mice, which may be partly attributable to HLA diversity in the patient population. Lesional scalp, especially in alopecia totalis/universalis, showed higher clonality and more expanded CD8+ clones than normal scalp, suggesting antigenic drive. Scalp TCR repertoire analysis is complicated because resident alphabeta T cells in normal human skin are also sequenced, whereas mouse skin is dominated by gammadelta T cells.

The library was made by the immunoSEQ multiplex PCR assay. For TCR sequencing, RNA was extracted from every sample and reverse transcribed into cDNA to serve as template. SuperScript III was used to make first-strand cDNA, primed with a 2:1 mix of oligo-dT and random hexamers. A synthetic immune receptor repertoire was used to gauge amplification bias, and whatever bias remained was removed computationally. Under the source paper's analysis protocol: Raw reads were preprocessed to remove errors, and CDR3 was defined by IMGT conventions from the conserved cysteine to phenylalanine. Clonality was calculated as 1 minus Shannon entropy normalized by log2 of the number of productive unique TCRs. Whether each scalp clone was CD4 or CD8 was inferred by checking scalp TCRbeta sequences against the CD4 and CD8 repertoires from sorted blood. The clones in this table, taken by TCRdb from immuneACCESS, are in-frame only. Not every clone is retained; where verified, under half of the shortfall comes from an unresolved V gene, and the cause of the rest is unknown. That table supplies the V and J calls and clone size; D and trimming were determined from the DNA. The sample table shows around 140,000 clones, and around 47% are seen once. More than 6.5% of the sample belongs to the ten largest clones.

The sequence came from a human donor with alopecia areata. The chain employs TRBV18 and TRBJ2-5, with 9 middle bases fitting TRBD2. Sequencing was done on a sample of CD4+ T cells sorted from blood. The CDR3 corresponds to CASSVAGVQETQYF. The base sequence is TGTGCCAGCTCAGTAGCGGGAGTTCAAGAGACCCAGTACTTC.